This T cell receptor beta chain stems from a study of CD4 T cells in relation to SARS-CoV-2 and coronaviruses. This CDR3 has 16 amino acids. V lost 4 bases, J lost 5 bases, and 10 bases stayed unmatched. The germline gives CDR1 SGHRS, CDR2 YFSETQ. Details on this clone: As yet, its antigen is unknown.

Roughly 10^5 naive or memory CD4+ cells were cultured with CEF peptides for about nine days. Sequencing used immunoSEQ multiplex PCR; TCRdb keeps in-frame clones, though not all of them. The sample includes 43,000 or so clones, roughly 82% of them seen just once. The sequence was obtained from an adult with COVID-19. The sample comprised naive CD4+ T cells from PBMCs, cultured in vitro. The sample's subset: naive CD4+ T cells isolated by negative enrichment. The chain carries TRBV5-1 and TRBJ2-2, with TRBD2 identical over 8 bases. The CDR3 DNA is TGCGCCAGCAGCCGTGACAGCGGGAGTAGTACCGGGGAGCTGTTTTTT. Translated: CASSRDSGSSTGELFF.